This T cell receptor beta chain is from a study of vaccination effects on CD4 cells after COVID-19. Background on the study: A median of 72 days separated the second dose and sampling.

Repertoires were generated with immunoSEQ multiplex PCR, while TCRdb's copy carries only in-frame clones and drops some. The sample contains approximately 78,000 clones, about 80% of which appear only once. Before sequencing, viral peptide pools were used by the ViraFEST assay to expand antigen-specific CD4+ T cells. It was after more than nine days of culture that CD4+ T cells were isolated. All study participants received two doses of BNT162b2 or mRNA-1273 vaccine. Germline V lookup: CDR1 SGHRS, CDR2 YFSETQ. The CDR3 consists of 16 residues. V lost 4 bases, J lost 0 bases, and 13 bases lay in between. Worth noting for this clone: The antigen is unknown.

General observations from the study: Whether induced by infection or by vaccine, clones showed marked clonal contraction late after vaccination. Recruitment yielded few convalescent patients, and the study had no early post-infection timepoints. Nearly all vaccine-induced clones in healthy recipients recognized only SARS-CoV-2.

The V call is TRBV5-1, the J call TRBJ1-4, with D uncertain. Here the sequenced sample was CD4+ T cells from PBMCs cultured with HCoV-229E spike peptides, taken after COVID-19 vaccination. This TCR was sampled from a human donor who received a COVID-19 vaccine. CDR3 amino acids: CASSKGGAATNEKLFF. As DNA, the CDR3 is TGCGCCAGCAGCAAGGGAGGAGCCGCAACTAATGAAAAACTGTTTTTT.